The next 7 T cell receptor beta chains were all read from a single sample in a study of T cell repertoires in cytomegalovirus infection. TCRdb re-derived calls from the reads in MiXCR, one entry per CDR3 protein. The table shows some 600,000 distinct CDR3 sequences, with approximately 24% occurring only once. The sequenced sample consisted of CD8+ T cells from PBMCs. Receptors originate from a human donor in good health (CMV status not recorded). Some clones in this sample may be carry-over from other donors' samples.

This clonotype was detected many times. The chain joins TRBV14 to TRBJ1-4; possibly TRBD1 for D (5 bases). Germline CDR1 is SGHDN and CDR2 is FVKESK. V lost 4 bases and J lost 5, with 11 bases in between. The CDR3 has 14 amino acids. This chain's CDR3 is CASSPWGRNEKLFF. The CDR3 DNA is TGTGCCAGCAGCCCCTGGGGACGAAATGAAAAACTGTTTTTT.

This clonotype was seen only a few times. This chain links TRBV28 with TRBJ2-3, with D perhaps given as TRBD1 or TRBD2 (6 bases each). The germline V gene encodes CDR1 MDHEN and CDR2 SYDVKM. V gave up 5 bases and J gave up 7 bases, with 16 bases separating them. The CDR3 contains 14 residues. The CDR3 protein is CASSPNREVHTQYF. The CDR3 DNA is TGTGCCAGCAGTCCAAACAGGGAGGTGCATACGCAGTATTTT.

The chain uses TRBV27 and TRBJ2-5; 9 nucleotides agree with TRBD1. Unmatched junction bases numbered 9, after V lost 5 bases and J lost 5 bases. Per the germline V gene, CDR1 is MNHEY and CDR2 is SMNVEV (reference sequence). The CDR3 runs to 15 residues. This CDR3 is CASSLGQGSWETQYF. The CDR3, as DNA: TGTGCCAGCAGTCTCGGACAGGGGTCGTGGGAGACCCAGTACTTC.

This clonotype was seen only once. At one end, the junction sequence differs from germline, possibly due to a read error. The rearrangement links TRBV2 to TRBJ1-1; D unresolved. CDR3 length equals 12 residues. Germline V gives CDR1 SNHLY, CDR2 FYNNEI. The CDR3 region is CAGRPMNTEAFF. CDR3 coding DNA: TGTGCCGGCAGGCCGATGAACACTGAAGCTTTCTTT.

This clonotype was counted only a few times. V usage is TRBV4-3 and J usage is TRBJ2-5, with a possible D match to TRBD1 (6 bases). Germline CDR1 and CDR2: LGHNA and YSLEER. Trimming cost V 2 bases and J 2 bases, with 12 bases left between them. The CDR3 length is 15 residues. As DNA, the CDR3 is TGCGCCAGCAGCCAAAGTCCGGACAGTCAAGAGACCCAGTACTTC. Residues: CASSQSPDSQETQYF.

This clonotype was recorded a few times. This chain links TRBV20-1 with TRBJ1-6; D call uncertain. Germline V gene sequence: CDR1 DFQATT, CDR2 SNEGSKA (reference sequence). This CDR3 has 14 residues. Trimming took off 1 base at V and 5 bases at J, with 9 bases between the two ends. CDR3 DNA: TGCAGTGCTAGAGTGGGGTATGATAATTCACCCCTCCACTTT. Translating gives CSARVGYDNSPLHF.

Points on this clonotype: Possible read error: a much larger clone is one base away. This CDR3 fails to terminate in the conserved phenylalanine or tryptophan, so it likely reflects a read error. The chain links TRBV7-4 to TRBJ2-7, with 10 bases lining up with TRBD2. This CDR3 is 15 amino acids long. V dropped 3 bases and J dropped 3; count of bases not matched to a gene: 5. Germline V gene data show CDR1 as SGHVT and CDR2 as SQSDAQ. CDR3 in DNA: TGTGCCAGCAGCTTCCTGGGACTAGCGAACTACGAGCAGTACTAC. Its translation is CASSFLGLANYEQYY.